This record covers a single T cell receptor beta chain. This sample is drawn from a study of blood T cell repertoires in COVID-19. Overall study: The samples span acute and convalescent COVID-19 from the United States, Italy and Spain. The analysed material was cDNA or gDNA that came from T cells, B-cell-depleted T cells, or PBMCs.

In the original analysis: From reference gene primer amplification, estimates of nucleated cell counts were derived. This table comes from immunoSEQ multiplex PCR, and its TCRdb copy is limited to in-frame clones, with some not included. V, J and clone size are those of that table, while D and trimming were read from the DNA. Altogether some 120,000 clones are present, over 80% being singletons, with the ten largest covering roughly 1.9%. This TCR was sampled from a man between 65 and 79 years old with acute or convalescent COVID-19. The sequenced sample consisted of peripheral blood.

CDR3 sequence reads: CASSQDLGQGQPQHF. The CDR3 region has the DNA TGTGCCAGCAGCCAAGATCTCGGGCAGGGCCAGCCCCAGCATTTT. The chain couples TRBV4-2 to TRBJ1-5; perhaps TRBD1 as D (5 bases). The germline V and J ends were trimmed by 0 bases and 7 bases, with 13 bases remaining between them. The V gene's germline CDR1 is LGHNA and CDR2 YNFKEQ. CDR3 size: 15 residues.